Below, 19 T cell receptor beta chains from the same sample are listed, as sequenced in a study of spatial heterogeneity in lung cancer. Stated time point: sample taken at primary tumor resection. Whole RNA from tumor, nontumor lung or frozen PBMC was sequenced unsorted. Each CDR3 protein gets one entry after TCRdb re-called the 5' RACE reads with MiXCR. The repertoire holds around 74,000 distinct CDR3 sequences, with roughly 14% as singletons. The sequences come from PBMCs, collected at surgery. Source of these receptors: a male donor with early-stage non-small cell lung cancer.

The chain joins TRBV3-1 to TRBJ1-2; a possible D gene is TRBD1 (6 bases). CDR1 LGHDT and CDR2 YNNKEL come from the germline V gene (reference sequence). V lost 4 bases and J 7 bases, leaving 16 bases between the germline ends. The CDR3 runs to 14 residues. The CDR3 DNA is TGTGCCAGCAGCCTACTCGGGACACCATCTGGCTACACCTTC. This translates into CASSLLGTPSGYTF.

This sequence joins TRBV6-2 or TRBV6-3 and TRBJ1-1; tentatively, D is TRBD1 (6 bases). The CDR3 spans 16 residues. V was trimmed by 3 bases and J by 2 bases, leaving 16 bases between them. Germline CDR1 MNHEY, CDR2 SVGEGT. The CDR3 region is CASSYIRGGANTEAFF. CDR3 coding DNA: TGTGCCAGCAGTTATATACGGGGGGGCGCCAACACTGAAGCTTTCTTT.

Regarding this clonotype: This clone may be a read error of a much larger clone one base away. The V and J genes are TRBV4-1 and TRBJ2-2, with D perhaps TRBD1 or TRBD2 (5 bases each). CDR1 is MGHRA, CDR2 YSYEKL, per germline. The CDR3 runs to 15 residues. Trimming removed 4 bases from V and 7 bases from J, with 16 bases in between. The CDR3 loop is CASSRGPGTVGELFF. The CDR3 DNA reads TGCGCCAGCAGCCGAGGTCCAGGGACCGTCGGGGAGCTGTTTTTT.

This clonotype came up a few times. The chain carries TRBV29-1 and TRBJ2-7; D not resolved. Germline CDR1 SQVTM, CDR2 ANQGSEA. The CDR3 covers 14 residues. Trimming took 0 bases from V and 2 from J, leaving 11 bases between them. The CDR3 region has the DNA TGCAGCGTTGAAGATGGTCAGGACCCCTACGAGCAGTACTTC. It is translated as CSVEDGQDPYEQYF.

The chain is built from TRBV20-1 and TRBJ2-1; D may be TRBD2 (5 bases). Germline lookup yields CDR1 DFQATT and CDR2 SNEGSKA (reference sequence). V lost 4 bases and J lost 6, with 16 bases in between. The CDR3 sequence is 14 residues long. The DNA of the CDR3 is TGCAGTGCTATGAGCGGAAGCCGTTTCAATGAGCAGTTCTTC. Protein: CSAMSGSRFNEQFF.

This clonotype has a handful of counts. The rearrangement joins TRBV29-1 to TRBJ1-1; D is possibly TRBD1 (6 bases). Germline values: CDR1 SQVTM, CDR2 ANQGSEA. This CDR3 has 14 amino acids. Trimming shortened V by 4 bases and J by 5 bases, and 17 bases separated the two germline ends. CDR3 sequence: CSVARGGAGTEAFF. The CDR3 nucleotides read TGCAGCGTTGCCCGTGGGGGCGCGGGGACTGAAGCTTTCTTT.

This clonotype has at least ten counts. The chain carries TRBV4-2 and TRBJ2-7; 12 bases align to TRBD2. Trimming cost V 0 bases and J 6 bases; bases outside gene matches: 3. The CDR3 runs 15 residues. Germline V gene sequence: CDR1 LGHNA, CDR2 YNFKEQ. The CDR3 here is CASSQDPTSGSEQYF. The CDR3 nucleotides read TGTGCCAGCAGCCAAGACCCGACTAGCGGGAGCGAGCAGTACTTC.

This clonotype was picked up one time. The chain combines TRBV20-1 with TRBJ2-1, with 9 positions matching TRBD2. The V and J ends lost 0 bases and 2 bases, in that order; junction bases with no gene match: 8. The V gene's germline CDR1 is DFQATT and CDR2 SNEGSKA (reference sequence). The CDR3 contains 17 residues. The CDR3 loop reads CSARELRGTSPYNEQFF. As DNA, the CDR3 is TGCAGTGCTAGAGAATTGCGGGGGACTAGCCCCTACAATGAGCAGTTCTTC.

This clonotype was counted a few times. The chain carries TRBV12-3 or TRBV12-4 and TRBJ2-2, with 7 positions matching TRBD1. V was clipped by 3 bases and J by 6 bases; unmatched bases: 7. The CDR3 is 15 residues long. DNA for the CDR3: TGTGCCAGCAGTTTTGGACAGGCGTTCGCCGGGGAGCTGTTTTTT. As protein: CASSFGQAFAGELFF.

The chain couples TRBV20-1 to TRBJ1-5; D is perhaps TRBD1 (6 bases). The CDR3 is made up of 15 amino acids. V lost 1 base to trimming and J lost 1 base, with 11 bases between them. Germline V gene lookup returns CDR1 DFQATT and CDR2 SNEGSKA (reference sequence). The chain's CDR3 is CSARGGGRSNQPQHF. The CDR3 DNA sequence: TGCAGTGCTAGAGGAGGGGGTAGGAGCAATCAGCCCCAGCATTTT.

CDR3 sequence: CASSFRSGQGALGDGYTF. CDR3 DNA: TGTGCCAGCAGCTTCAGATCGGGACAGGGGGCTCTTGGGGATGGCTACACCTTC. This sequence joins TRBV11-2 and TRBJ1-2, with 12 bases lining up with TRBD1. The CDR3 covers 18 residues. V dropped 3 bases and J dropped 6; count of bases not matched to a gene: 14. In germline, CDR1 is SGHAT, CDR2 FQNNGV.

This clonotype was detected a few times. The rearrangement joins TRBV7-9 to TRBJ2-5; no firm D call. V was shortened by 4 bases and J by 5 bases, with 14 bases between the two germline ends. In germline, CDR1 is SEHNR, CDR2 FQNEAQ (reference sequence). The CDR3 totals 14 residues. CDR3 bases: TGTGCCAGCAGCTCCCTAGGGCTGGCGGAGACCCAGTACTTC. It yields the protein CASSSLGLAETQYF.

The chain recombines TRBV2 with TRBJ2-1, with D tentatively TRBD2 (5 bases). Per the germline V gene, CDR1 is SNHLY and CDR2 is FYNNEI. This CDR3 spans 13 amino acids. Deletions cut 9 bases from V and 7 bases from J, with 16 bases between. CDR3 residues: CASNGLAFNEQFF. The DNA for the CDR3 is TGTGCCAGTAATGGGCTAGCATTTAATGAGCAGTTCTTC.

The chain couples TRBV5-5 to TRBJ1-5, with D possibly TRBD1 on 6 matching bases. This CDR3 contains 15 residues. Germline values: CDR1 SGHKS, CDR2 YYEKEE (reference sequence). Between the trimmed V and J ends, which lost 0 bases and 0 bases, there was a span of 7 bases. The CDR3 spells CASSLADSSNQPQHF. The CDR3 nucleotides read TGTGCCAGCAGCTTGGCGGACAGTAGCAATCAGCCCCAGCATTTT.

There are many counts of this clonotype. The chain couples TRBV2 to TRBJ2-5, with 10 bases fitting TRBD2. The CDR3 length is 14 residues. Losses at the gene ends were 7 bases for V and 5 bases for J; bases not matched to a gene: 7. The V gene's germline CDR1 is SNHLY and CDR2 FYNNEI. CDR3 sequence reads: CASNENSGRETQYF. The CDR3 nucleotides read TGTGCCAGCAATGAGAATAGCGGGAGGGAGACCCAGTACTTC.

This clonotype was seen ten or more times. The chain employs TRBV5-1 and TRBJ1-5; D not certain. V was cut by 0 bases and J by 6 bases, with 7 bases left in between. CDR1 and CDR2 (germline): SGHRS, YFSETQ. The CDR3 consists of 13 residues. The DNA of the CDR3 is TGCGCCAGCAGCTTGGAGTCGGGTCAGCCCCAGCATTTT. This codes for CASSLESGQPQHF. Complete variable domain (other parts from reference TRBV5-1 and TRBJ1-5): KAGVTQTPRYLIKTRGQQVTLSCSPISGHRSVSWYQQTPGQGLQFLFEYFSETQRNKGNFPGRFSGRQFSNSRSEMNVSTLELGDSALYLCASSLESGQPQHFGDGTRLSIL.

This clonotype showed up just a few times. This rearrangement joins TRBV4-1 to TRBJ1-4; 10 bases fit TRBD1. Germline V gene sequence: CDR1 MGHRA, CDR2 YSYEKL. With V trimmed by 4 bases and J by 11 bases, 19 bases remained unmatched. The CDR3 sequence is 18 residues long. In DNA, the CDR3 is TGCGCCAGCAGCCCCCGTTCCGGGACAGGGGCCTTAATGAAGAAACTGTTTTTT. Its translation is CASSPRSGTGALMKKLFF.

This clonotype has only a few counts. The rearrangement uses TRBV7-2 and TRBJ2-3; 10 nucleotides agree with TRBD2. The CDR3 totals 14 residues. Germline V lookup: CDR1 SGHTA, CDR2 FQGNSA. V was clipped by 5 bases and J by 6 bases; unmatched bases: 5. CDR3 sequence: CASSPSGRADTQYF. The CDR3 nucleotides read TGTGCCAGCAGCCCAAGCGGGAGGGCGGATACGCAGTATTTT.

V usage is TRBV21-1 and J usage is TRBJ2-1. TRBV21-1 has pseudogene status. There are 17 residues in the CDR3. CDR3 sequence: CASSKGTTQSSYNEQFF. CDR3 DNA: TGTGCCAGCAGCAAAGGAACTACCCAAAGCTCCTACAATGAGCAGTTCTTC.